These T cell receptor beta chains were read from a single sample in a study of technical replicates of blood from several donors. Here immunoSEQ multiplex PCR was the method, and the copy in TCRdb shows in-frame clones only, minus some. Here the sample spans fewer than 75,000 clones, approximately 90% being singletons. Sequencing was carried out using PBMCs. These receptors all come from a human donor in good health. Some clones in this sample may be carry-over from other donors' samples. Each CDR3 is given with its conserved first and last residue. D genes are given only for firm matches. Clone size is shown for a subset of rows, as once, few, many or a class of expanded clone.

TRBV19	TRBJ2-3	-	TRBD2	CARLGTSGGEDTQYF	TGTGCCAGACTTGGGACTAGCGGGGGGGAAGATACGCAGTATTTT
TRBV2	TRBJ1-4	-	TRBD1	CASSPGQAPNEKLFF	TGTGCCAGCAGCCCCGGACAGGCCCCTAATGAAAAACTGTTTTTT
TRBV11-2	TRBJ2-2	once	-	CASSRAPTGELFF	TGTGCCAGCAGTCGAGCGCCCACCGGGGAGCTGTTTTTT
TRBV4-2	TRBJ1-2	-	-	CASSQDPGANYGYTF	TGTGCCAGCAGCCAAGATCCAGGGGCGAACTATGGCTACACCTTC
TRBV6-5	TRBJ1-2	-	-	CASSAGVSGYTF	TGTGCCAGCAGTGCAGGGGTTAGTGGCTACACCTTC
TRBV6-5	TRBJ2-5	once	TRBD1	CASRRTGGGETQYF	TGTGCCAGCCGCCGGACAGGGGGAGGCGAGACCCAGTACTTC
TRBV7-9	TRBJ2-1	-	-	CASRVTSSSYNEQFF	TGTGCCAGCAGAGTAACTTCGAGCTCCTACAATGAGCAGTTCTTC
TRBV6-5	TRBJ1-3	-	-	CASSYSQGAGNTIYF	TGTGCCAGCAGTTACTCACAGGGCGCTGGAAACACCATATATTTT
TRBV6-6	TRBJ1-1	-	-	CASSYRGRDTEAFF	TGTGCCAGCAGTTACAGGGGCAGGGACACTGAAGCTTTCTTT
TRBV7-3	TRBJ2-1	-	TRBD2	CASSLRGLAEVNEQFF	TGTGCCAGCAGCCTAAGGGGACTAGCTGAAGTCAATGAGCAGTTCTTC
TRBV7-2	TRBJ1-6	-	TRBD1	CASSLEQGGNSPLHF	TGTGCCAGCAGCTTGGAACAGGGGGGCAATTCACCCCTCCACTTT
TRBV6-5	TRBJ2-1	-	-	CASSYRGYEQFF	TGTGCCAGCAGTTACCGGGGTTATGAGCAGTTCTTC
TRBV4-3	TRBJ1-5	-	-	CASSRGDQPQHF	TGCGCCAGCAGCCGGGGGGATCAGCCCCAGCATTTT
TRBV6-6	TRBJ1-1	once	TRBD1	CASSNRQGHTEAFF	TGTGCCAGCAGTAACCGACAGGGTCACACTGAAGCTTTCTTT
TRBV6-6	TRBJ1-2	once	-	CASSFLGANYGYTF	TGTGCCAGCAGTTTTCTCGGGGCTAACTATGGCTACACCTTC
TRBV4-2	TRBJ2-2	-	-	CASSQEIGEPGELFF	TGTGCCAGCAGCCAAGAGATCGGAGAACCCGGGGAGCTGTTTTTT